The 8 T cell receptor beta chains below come from one sample, sequenced in a study of cytomegalovirus exposure and HLA in healthy donors (TCRdb year 2017). Library preparation employed the immunoSEQ multiplex PCR assay. A mixture of 60 forward primers for TCR Vbeta segments and 13 reverse primers for TCR Jbeta segments was used in the multiplex PCR. TCRdb carries this immuneACCESS record with in-frame sequences only. Its versions omit some clonotypes, under half of them owing to an unresolved V gene in the studies checked, with the rest unexplained. The sample records 90,000 to 150,000 clones, roughly 82% of which are singletons. The biggest ten clones account for around 1.5% of the sample. The sequencing sample was made of PBMCs. Source of these receptors: a woman between 18 and 30 years old in good health and CMV-seronegative.

The chain uses TRBV11-2 and TRBJ2-1; no clear D gene. The CDR3 spans 14 residues. The ends were cut back, 5 bases at V and 0 bases at J, with 8 bases in the middle. CDR1 SGHAT and CDR2 FQNNGV come from the germline V gene. As DNA, the CDR3 is TGTGCCAGCAGCCCCCTATTCTCCTACAATGAGCAGTTCTTC. Protein: CASSPLFSYNEQFF.

This clone was observed a handful of times. The chain has TRBV19 and TRBJ1-1, with TRBD1 matching 8 bases. Trimming cost V 7 bases and J 3 bases; bases outside gene matches: 10. Germline V gene lookup returns CDR1 LNHDA and CDR2 SQIVND (reference sequence). This CDR3 has 15 amino acids. The CDR3 protein is CASITSGGRDTEAFF. The DNA for the CDR3 is TGTGCCAGTATAACCTCAGGGGGCAGGGACACTGAAGCTTTCTTT. Looking up the rest from reference TRBV19 and TRBJ1-1 gives the full variable domain: DGGITQSPKYLFRKEGQNVTLSCEQNLNHDAMYWYRQDPGQGLRLIYYSQIVNDFQKGDIAEGYSVSREKKESFPLTVTSAQKNPTAFYLCASITSGGRDTEAFFGQGTRLTVV.

The rearrangement uses TRBV6-5 and TRBJ1-1; the D gene is possibly TRBD1 (6 bases). Germline CDR1 MNHEY, CDR2 SVGAGI. The CDR3 is 16 amino acids. Trimming took off 0 bases at V and 10 bases at J, with 21 bases between the two ends. The CDR3 DNA is TGTGCCAGCAGTTACTCCCGGGTGGTAACGGGGGGGGCAGCTTTCTTT. Translating it yields CASSYSRVVTGGAAFF.

This sequence joins TRBV7-2 and TRBJ2-7; 12 bases fit TRBD2. CDR1 and CDR2 from the germline V gene are SGHTA and FQGNSA. The CDR3 length is 14 residues. Unmatched junction bases numbered 6, after V lost 9 bases and J lost 3 bases. CDR3 DNA sequence: TGTGCCAGTCGACTAGCGGGAGAAATCTACGAGCAGTACTTC. It is translated as CASRLAGEIYEQYF.

This clone was seen only a few times. The chain couples TRBV11-2 to TRBJ1-2, with a weak D call TRBD1 (6 bases). Trimming removed 5 bases at V and 5 bases at J, with 12 bases between. The germline CDR1 and CDR2 sequences are SGHAT and FQNNGV. This CDR3 region has 13 residues. This CDR3 is CASSPQGLYGYTF. The CDR3 DNA is TGTGCCAGCAGCCCCCAGGGGCTTTATGGCTACACCTTC.

About this clone: One end of the junction fails to match germline, which may point to a read error. The chain recombines TRBV5-4 with TRBJ2-7; 9 bases are a match to TRBD1. This CDR3 region has 13 residues. Per germline, CDR1 SGHNT and CDR2 YYREEE (reference sequence). The CDR3 here is CASSWGQGYGQYF. CDR3 DNA sequence: TGTGCCAGCAGCTGGGGACAGGGCTACGGGCAGTACTTC.

The gene calls are TRBV6-5 and TRBJ1-3, with TRBD1 identical over 9 bases. The CDR3 contains 15 residues. Germline values: CDR1 MNHEY, CDR2 SVGAGI. The J segment lost 3 bases and the V segment lost 2 bases, leaving 2 bases of the junction unmatched. The CDR3 DNA reads as TGTGCCAGCAGTTACCAGGACAGGGGTGGAAACACCATATATTTT. Protein: CASSYQDRGGNTIYF.

The chain uses TRBV5-8 and TRBJ1-4; 8 bases agree with TRBD1. After removal of 2 bases from V and 8 bases from J, the junction contained 8 bases not matched to a gene. CDR1 is SGHTS, CDR2 YDEGEE, per germline. CDR3 size: 15 residues. Written as DNA, the CDR3 is TGTGCCAGCAGCTTTTCGGGCAGGGGGCTGGAAAAACTGTTTTTT. The encoded protein is CASSFSGRGLEKLFF.